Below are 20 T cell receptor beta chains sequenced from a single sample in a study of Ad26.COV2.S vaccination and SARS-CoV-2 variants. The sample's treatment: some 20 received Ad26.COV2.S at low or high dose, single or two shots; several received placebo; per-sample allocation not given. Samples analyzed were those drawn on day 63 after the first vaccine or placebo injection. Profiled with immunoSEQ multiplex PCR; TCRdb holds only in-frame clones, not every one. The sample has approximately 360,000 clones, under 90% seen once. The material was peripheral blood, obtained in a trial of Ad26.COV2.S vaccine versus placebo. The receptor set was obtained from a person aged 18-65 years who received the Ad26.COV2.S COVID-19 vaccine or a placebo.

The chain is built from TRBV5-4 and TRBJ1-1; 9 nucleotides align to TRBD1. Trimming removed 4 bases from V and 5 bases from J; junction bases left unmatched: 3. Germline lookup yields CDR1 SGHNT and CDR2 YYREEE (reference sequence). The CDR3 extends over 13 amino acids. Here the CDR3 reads CASSPGTGTEAFF. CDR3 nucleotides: TGTGCCAGCAGCCCAGGGACAGGGACTGAAGCTTTCTTT.

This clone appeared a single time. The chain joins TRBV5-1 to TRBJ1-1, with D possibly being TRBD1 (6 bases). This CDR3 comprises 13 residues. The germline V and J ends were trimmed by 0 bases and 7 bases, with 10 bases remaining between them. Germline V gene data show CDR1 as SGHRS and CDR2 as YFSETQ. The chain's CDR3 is CASSLGGGIEAFF. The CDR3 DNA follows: TGCGCCAGCAGCTTGGGAGGGGGGATTGAAGCTTTCTTT.

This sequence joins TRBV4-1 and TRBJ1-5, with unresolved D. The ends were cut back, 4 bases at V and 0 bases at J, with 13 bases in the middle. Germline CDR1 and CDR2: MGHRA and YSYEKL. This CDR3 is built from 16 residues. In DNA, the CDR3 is TGCGCCAGCAGCCGGGGTTTGGATTATAGCAATCAGCCCCAGCATTTT. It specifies CASSRGLDYSNQPQHF.

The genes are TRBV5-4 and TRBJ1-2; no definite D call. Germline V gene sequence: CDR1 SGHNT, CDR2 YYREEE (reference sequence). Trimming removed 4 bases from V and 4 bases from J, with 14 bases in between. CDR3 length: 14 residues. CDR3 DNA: TGTGCCAGCAGCCCACCCAGGACTATCTATGGCTACACCTTC. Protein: CASSPPRTIYGYTF.

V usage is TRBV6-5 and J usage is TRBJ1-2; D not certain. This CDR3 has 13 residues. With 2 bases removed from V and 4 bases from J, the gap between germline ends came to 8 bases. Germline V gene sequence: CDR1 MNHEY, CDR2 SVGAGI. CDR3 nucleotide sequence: TGTGCCAGCAGTTACGCCAGCCTCTATGGCTACACCTTC. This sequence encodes CASSYASLYGYTF.

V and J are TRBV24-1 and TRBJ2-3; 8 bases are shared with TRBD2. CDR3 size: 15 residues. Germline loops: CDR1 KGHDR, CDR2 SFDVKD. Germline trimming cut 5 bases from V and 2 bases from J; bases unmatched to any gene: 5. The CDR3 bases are TGTGCCACCAGTGCGGGCGGGGGGTACACAGATACGCAGTATTTT. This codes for CATSAGGGYTDTQYF.

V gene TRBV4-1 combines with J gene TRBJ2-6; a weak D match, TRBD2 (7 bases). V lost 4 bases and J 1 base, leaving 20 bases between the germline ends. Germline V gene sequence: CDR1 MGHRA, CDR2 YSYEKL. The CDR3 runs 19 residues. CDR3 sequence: CASSPPGGRGSSGANVLTF. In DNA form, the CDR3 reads TGCGCCAGCAGCCCCCCGGGGGGCAGGGGATCTTCTGGGGCCAACGTCCTGACTTTC.

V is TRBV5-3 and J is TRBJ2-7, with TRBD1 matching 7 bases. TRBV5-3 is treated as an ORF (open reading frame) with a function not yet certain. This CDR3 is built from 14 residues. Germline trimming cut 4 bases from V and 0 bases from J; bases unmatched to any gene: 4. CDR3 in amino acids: CARSRRDSSYEQYF. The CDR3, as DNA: TGTGCCAGAAGCCGACGGGACAGCTCCTACGAGCAGTACTTC.

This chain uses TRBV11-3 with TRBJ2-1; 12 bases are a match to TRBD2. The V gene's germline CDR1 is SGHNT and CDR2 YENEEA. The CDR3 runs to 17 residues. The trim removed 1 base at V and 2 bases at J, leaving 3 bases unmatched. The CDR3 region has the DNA TGTGCCAGCAGCTTAGGACTAGCGGGAGTGGCCTACAATGAGCAGTTCTTC. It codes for CASSLGLAGVAYNEQFF.

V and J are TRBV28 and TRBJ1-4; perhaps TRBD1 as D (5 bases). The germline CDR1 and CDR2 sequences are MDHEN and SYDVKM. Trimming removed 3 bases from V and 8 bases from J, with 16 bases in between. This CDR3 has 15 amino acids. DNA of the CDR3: TGTGCCAGCAGTTTCGGTGGCAGGGTTGAGGAAAAACTGTTTTTT. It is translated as CASSFGGRVEEKLFF.

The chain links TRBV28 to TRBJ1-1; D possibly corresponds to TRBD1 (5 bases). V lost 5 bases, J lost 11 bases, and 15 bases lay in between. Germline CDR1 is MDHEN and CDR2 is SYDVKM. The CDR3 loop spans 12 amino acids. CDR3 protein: CASSPEFRGAFF. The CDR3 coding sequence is TGTGCCAGCAGTCCCGAGTTTCGGGGGGCTTTCTTT.

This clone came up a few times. The chain's CDR3 is CASSLASGGLTDTQYF. DNA of the CDR3: TGCGCCAGCAGCTTGGCCTCTGGGGGGCTAACAGATACGCAGTATTTT. This rearrangement joins TRBV5-1 to TRBJ2-3, with D tentatively TRBD1 or TRBD2 (6 bases each). The CDR3 runs to 16 residues. CDR1 SGHRS and CDR2 YFSETQ come from the germline V gene. The V end lost 0 bases, the J end lost 3 bases, and 14 bases lay between the germline ends.

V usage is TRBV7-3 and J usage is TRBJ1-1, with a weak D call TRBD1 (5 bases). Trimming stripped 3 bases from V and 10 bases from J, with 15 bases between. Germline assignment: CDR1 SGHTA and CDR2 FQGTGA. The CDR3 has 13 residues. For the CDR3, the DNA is TGTGCCAGCAGCTTCGGGGCTTTGGGGCCAGCTTTCTTT. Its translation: CASSFGALGPAFF.

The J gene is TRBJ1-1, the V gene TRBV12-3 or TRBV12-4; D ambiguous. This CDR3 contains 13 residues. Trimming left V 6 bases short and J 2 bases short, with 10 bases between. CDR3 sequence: CASRDLLNTEAFF. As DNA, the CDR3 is TGTGCCAGCAGAGACCTGCTCAACACTGAAGCTTTCTTT.

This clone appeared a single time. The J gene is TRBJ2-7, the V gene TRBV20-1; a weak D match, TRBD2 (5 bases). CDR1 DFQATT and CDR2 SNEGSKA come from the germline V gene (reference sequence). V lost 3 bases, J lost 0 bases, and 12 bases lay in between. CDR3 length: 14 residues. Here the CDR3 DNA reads TGCAGTGCTAGTATGCCTGGGAGCTCCTACGAGCAGTACTTC. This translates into CSASMPGSSYEQYF.

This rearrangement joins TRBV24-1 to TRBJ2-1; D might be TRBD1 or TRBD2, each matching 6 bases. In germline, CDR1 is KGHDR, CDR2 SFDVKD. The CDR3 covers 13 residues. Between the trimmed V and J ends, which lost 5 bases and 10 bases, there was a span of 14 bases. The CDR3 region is CATSGGGLQEQFF. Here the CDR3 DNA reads TGTGCCACCAGTGGAGGGGGGCTCCAGGAGCAGTTCTTC.

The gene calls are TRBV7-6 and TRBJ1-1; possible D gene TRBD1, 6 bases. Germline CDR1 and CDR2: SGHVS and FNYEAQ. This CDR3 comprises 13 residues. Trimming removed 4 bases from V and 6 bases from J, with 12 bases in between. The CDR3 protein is CASSSLQGSEAFF. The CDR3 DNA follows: TGTGCCAGCAGCTCCTTACAGGGCTCTGAAGCTTTCTTT.

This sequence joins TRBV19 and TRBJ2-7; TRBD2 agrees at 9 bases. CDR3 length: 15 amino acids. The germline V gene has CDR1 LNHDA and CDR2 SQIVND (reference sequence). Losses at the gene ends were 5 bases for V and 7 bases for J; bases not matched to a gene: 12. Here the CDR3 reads CASSSRVAGVWEQYF. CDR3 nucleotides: TGTGCCAGTAGTTCCCGGGTAGCGGGAGTGTGGGAGCAGTACTTC.

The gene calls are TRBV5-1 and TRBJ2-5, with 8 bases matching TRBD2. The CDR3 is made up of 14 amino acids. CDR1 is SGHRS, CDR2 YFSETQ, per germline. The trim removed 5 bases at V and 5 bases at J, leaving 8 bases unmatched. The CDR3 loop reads CASRKAGGEETQYF. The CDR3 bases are TGCGCCAGCAGAAAGGCGGGAGGAGAGGAGACCCAGTACTTC.

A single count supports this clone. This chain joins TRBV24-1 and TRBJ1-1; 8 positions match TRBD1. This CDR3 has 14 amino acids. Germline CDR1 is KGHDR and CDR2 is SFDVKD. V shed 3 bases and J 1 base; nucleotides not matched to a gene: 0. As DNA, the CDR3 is TGTGCCACCAGTGATACAGGGGGGAACACTGAAGCTTTCTTT. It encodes CATSDTGGNTEAFF.